This T cell receptor (beta chain) was documented in a study of T and B cells in COVID-19 patients. As for the study in general: In the active-infection cohort, nine tenths of the roughly 20 patients had comorbidities linked to unfavorable COVID-19 outcome. The study's findings and limits: Patients with COVID-19 reportedly showed strongly skewed T cell receptor beta variable and joining gene usage.

In this sample, this clonotype turned up once. As yet, its antigen is unknown. Germline loops: CDR1 MDHEN, CDR2 SYDVKM. CDR3 length equals 13 residues. The V and J ends lost 6 bases and 0 bases respectively, with 5 bases between them. TRB rearrangements were amplified by multiplex PCR with BIOMED2 TRB-A/B primers. Via MiXCR, TCRdb re-called the multiplex PCR reads, giving one row per CDR3 protein. The sample records around 15,000 distinct CDR3 sequences, about 26% being singletons. Blood genomic DNA input for TRB amplification was 250-500 ng. The TCR was taken from a human donor who had recovered from COVID-19. The specimen was blood. The chain combines TRBV28 with TRBJ2-2; D tentatively fits TRBD1 or TRBD2 (5 bases each). The CDR3 loop is CASRGANTGELFF. In DNA form, the CDR3 reads TGTGCCAGCAGGGGGGCGAACACCGGGGAGCTGTTTTTT.